One TCR beta chain is described in this entry. Its antigen is unknown. Produced via immunoSEQ multiplex PCR; TCRdb's table is partial and in-frame only. The table lists some 98,000 clones, 85% to 95% of them singletons. The data are from a study of OX40 agonist ivuxolimab in advanced cancers. Overall study: Each patient was given ivuxolimab into a vein every 2 weeks, at 0.01 to 10 mg/kg. Hepatocellular carcinoma, melanoma, renal cell or head and neck cancer occurred in dose-escalation patients. Study conclusions and caveats: At doses 0.1 to 3.0 mg/kg, CD4+ and CD8+ clones expanded. Relative to CD4+, CD8+ T cells held more expanded clones on average.

This receptor was taken from an adult with an advanced solid tumor such as melanoma, head and neck, liver or kidney cancer. The sample here was CD4+ or CD8+ T cells sorted from blood, taken in a trial of the OX40 agonist ivuxolimab.

The CDR3 coding sequence is TGTGCCATCAGAGGTGCTAGAACAGATACGCAGTATTTT. As protein: CAIRGARTDTQYF. The rearrangement joins TRBV10-3 to TRBJ2-3; D is unclear. Germline V CDR1 and CDR2: ENHRY, SYGVKD. The CDR3 length is 13 residues. V lost 6 bases, J lost 3 bases, and 10 bases lay in between.